This T cell receptor beta chain was documented in a study of blood T cells in healthy people across ages. Overall study results and limits: Diversity estimates drawn from one million T cells were deemed underestimates. Naive T cell percentage strongly correlated with TCR beta diversity. The study found more naive CD4+ cells and higher diversity in long-lived than aged donors.

Primers used in a second PCR of roughly 7 to 12 cycles were a sample-barcoded 5' primer and a J-beta primer mix. TCRdb passed the 5' RACE reads through MiXCR, listing each CDR3 protein once. The table shows roughly 640,000 distinct CDR3 sequences, with under 30% occurring only once. Donors gave roughly 9.1 milliliters of peripheral blood apiece. The CDR3 runs 17 residues. The germline V and J ends were trimmed by 3 bases and 8 bases, with 22 bases remaining between them. Germline V lookup: CDR1 MNHNS, CDR2 SASEGT. About this clonotype itself: Its matching antigen is unknown. A read error is possible here, since a much larger clone lies one base away.

Sequencing was done on a sample of blood. The TCR was taken from an elderly woman in good health. The chain employs TRBV6-1 and TRBJ1-4; D remains ambiguous. The CDR3 reads CASSDSWGGPRGEKLFF. As DNA, the CDR3 is TGTGCCAGCAGTGACAGCTGGGGAGGTCCCAGAGGAGAAAAACTGTTTTTT.